This is a list of T cell receptor beta chains from one sample in a study of graft-versus-host responses after intestinal transplantation. Repertoires were generated with immunoSEQ multiplex PCR, while TCRdb's copy carries only in-frame clones and drops some. The sample includes about a thousand clones, under 90% of them seen just once. The sample in question was ileum tissue, obtained around 110 days after intestinal transplant. These receptors were taken from a human patient who received an intestinal transplant, so some T cells may come from the graft donor. The CDR3 runs from the conserved cysteine through the conserved F or W. D genes are given only for firm matches. The size entry is marked missing in some rows and otherwise reads once, few, many or a size class.

V gene	J gene	D gene	clone size	CDR3 DNA	CDR3 protein
TRBV6-1	TRBJ1-1	TRBD1	NA	TGTGCCAGCAGCCAGACAGGGGAAGCTTTCTTT	CASSQTGEAFF
TRBV28	TRBJ2-1	TRBD2	NA	TGTGCCAGCAGTGAACGGACTAGCGGGAATGAGCAGTTCTTC	CASSERTSGNEQFF
TRBV6-5	TRBJ2-1	TRBD1	NA	TGTGCCAGCAGTTACTCGGACAGGGGGCTTTACAATGAGCAGTTCTTC	CASSYSDRGLYNEQFF
TRBV6-6	TRBJ2-7	TRBD2	NA	TGTGCCACCAGGGCCGGGGGGGTGTCCTACGAGCAGTACTTC	CATRAGGVSYEQYF
TRBV7-9	TRBJ1-5	NA	few	TGTGCCAGCAGCAAGCAGGGTGGTGGCAATCAGCCCCAGCATTTT	CASSKQGGGNQPQHF
TRBV6-1	TRBJ1-1	NA	NA	TGTGCCAGCAGTGAGGCCCGGAACACTGAAGCTTTCTTT	CASSEARNTEAFF
TRBV25-1	TRBJ1-1	TRBD1	once	TGTGCCAGCAGTGTACTTCTCAGGGGGCGAGATGAAGCTTTCTTT	CASSVLLRGRDEAFF
TRBV20-1	TRBJ2-1	NA	NA	TGCAGTGCTAGGTCACTAAATGAGCAGTTCTTC	CSARSLNEQFF
TRBV5-6	TRBJ2-7	NA	NA	TGTGCCAGCAGCTACAGGGGGGGGAGGGGCTACGAGCAGTACTTC	CASSYRGGRGYEQYF
TRBV7-2	TRBJ2-7	NA	NA	TGTGCCAGCAGCTTTTACGGGGTCGAGCAGTACTTC	CASSFYGVEQYF
TRBV19	TRBJ1-3	NA	NA	TGTGCCAGTAGTCCCGACCGGCAGGGGAACACCATATATTTT	CASSPDRQGNTIYF
TRBV4-1	TRBJ2-1	NA	NA	TGCGCCAGCAGCCTTCTGGCCTTCTCCTACAATGAGCAGTTCTTC	CASSLLAFSYNEQFF
TRBV7-3	TRBJ2-1	NA	NA	TGTGCCAGCAGTCGGGACTCCTACAATGAGCAGTTCTTC	CASSRDSYNEQFF
TRBV29-1	TRBJ2-1	NA	NA	TGCAGCGTTGCGGTTGTTGACAATGAGCAGTTCTTC	CSVAVVDNEQFF
TRBV5-6	TRBJ2-5	NA	NA	TGTGCCAGCAGCTTGCAGTACCAAGAGACCCAGTACTTC	CASSLQYQETQYF
TRBV27	TRBJ2-1	TRBD2	NA	TGTGCCAGCAGGACAGCGGGAGGGCCCTACAATGAGCAGTTCTTC	CASRTAGGPYNEQFF
TRBV27	TRBJ2-3	TRBD1	NA	TGTGCCAGCAGTTTAAAGGGGGCGCCCCCAGATACGCAGTATTTT	CASSLKGAPPDTQYF
TRBV30	TRBJ1-4	NA	NA	TGTGCCTGGCTTCAGGGGAGTGGGGCAACTAATGAAAAACTGTTTTTT	CAWLQGSGATNEKLFF
TRBV6-6	TRBJ1-1	NA	NA	TGTGCCAGCAGTTACCCTCAGGGTAAGAACACTGAAGCTTTCTTT	CASSYPQGKNTEAFF
TRBV5-1	TRBJ2-7	NA	NA	TGCGCCAGCAGCTTGGGACAGGCCTCCTACGAGCAGTACTTC	CASSLGQASYEQYF
TRBV5-6	TRBJ1-3	NA	few	TGTGCCAGCAGCTTGGTCCCGACAGAATCCTCTGGAAACACCATATATTTT	CASSLVPTESSGNTIYF
TRBV10-2	TRBJ2-1	TRBD2	NA	TGCGCCAGCATGAATTTACCCATCAACGGGGGGGATGAGCAGTTCTTC	CASMNLPINGGDEQFF
TRBV7-3	TRBJ2-1	TRBD1	NA	TGTGCCAGCAGCCCCTACAGTAGGGGGCGGAACAATGAGCAGTTCTTC	CASSPYSRGRNNEQFF
TRBV7-9	TRBJ2-2	TRBD1	NA	TGTGCCAGCAGGTATCGGGACAGATACACCGGGGAGCTGTTTTTT	CASRYRDRYTGELFF
TRBV7-2	TRBJ1-2	NA	once	TGTGCCAGCAGCGTGCCATACGGAGACGGAAAGACCTATGGCTACACCTTC	CASSVPYGDGKTYGYTF
TRBV30	TRBJ1-4	NA	NA	TGTGCCTGGAGTCTCGACAGCCCAACTAATGAAAAACTGTTTTTT	CAWSLDSPTNEKLFF